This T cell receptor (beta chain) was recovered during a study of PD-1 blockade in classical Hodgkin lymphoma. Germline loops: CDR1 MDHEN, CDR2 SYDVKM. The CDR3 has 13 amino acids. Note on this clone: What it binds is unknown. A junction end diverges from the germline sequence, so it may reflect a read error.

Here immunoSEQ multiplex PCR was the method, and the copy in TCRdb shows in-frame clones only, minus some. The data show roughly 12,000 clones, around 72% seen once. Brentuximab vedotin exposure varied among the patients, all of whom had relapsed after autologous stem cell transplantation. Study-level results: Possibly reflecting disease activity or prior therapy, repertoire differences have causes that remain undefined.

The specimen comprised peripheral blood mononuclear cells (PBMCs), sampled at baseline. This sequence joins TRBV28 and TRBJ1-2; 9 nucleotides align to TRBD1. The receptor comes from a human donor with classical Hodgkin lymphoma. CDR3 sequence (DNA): TGTGCCAGCAGGGGGACAGGGCAGTTTATAAGCCGCTTC. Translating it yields CASRGTGQFISRF.